The source of this T cell receptor (beta chain) is a study of radiotherapy plus CTLA-4 blockade in lung cancer. Overall study: Among all patients, roughly 17% showed objective responses, while 30% to 35% had disease control.

There are a few counts of this clone. The CDR3 extends over 13 amino acids. J was trimmed by 3 bases and V by 2 bases; bases with no gene match: 2. Looked up from germline, CDR1 is GTSNPN and CDR2 is SVGIG (reference sequence). Clones were read by immunoSEQ multiplex PCR, and TCRdb kept only the in-frame ones, dropping some. The sample shows some 70,000 clones, roughly 78% of them seen only once. The sample in question was peripheral blood, obtained from a patient treated with radiotherapy plus ipilimumab. V usage is TRBV30 and J usage is TRBJ1-1; 8 bases agree with TRBD1. The receptor comes from a human donor with non-small cell lung cancer who had a complete response to radiotherapy plus ipilimumab. CDR3 DNA: TGTGCCTGGAGTTCGGACAGGGACACTGAAGCTTTCTTT. It specifies CAWSSDRDTEAFF.